The clone carrying this T cell receptor beta chain was counted a single time. Antigen specificity is unknown. Some clones are missing from TCRdb's copy, which holds only in-frame ones; the method was immunoSEQ multiplex PCR. The sample lists about 200,000 clones; 91% were seen once. The sample is drawn from a study of T cell responses to AZD1222 COVID-19 vaccine. Notes on the study in general: Mostly white British, mostly female donors; authors suggested clonal diversity may be underestimated. Among those given AZD1222, only 6 or 7 were seropositive at baseline.

The CDR3 extends over 13 amino acids. Between the trimmed V and J ends, which lost 4 bases and 5 bases, there was a span of 11 bases. This specimen was peripheral blood, taken 28 days after the second AZD1222 dose. This receptor was identified in an adult who received the AZD1222 COVID-19 vaccine. The rearrangement links TRBV12-3 or TRBV12-4 to TRBJ1-2; no firm D call. The CDR3 nucleotides are TGTGCCAGCAGTTCCACGCGGATTTATGGCTACACCTTC. It encodes CASSSTRIYGYTF.